The 9 T cell receptor beta chains reported below all come from one sample, sequenced in a study of blood T cell repertoires in COVID-19. Generated by immunoSEQ multiplex PCR, the TCRdb table keeps only in-frame clones and is missing some. Of 300,000 to 400,000 clones in the sample, around 86% are singletons; the top ten hold about 5%. The sequencing input was PBMCs or T cells enriched from blood (not recorded which). Receptor source: a man aged 60 to 75 who had recovered from COVID-19.

The chain has TRBV24-1 and TRBJ1-1; 7 nucleotides match TRBD1. CDR3 length equals 16 residues. Germline V gene sequence: CDR1 KGHDR, CDR2 SFDVKD. V shed 2 bases and J 4 bases; nucleotides not matched to a gene: 9. CDR3 DNA: TGTGCCACCAGTGATTGGGACGGGGGACAGCGCACTGAAGCTTTCTTT. It is translated as CATSDWDGGQRTEAFF.

This chain's CDR3 is CASSLGHAGNEQFF. The CDR3, as DNA: TGTGCCAGCAGCCTAGGTCACGCGGGGAATGAGCAGTTCTTC. V and J are TRBV7-3 and TRBJ2-1; possibly TRBD2 for D (6 bases). The CDR3 is made up of 14 amino acids. Germline values: CDR1 SGHTA, CDR2 FQGTGA. Trimming cost V 5 bases and J 7 bases, with 15 bases left between them.

This chain joins TRBV27 and TRBJ2-5; 12 positions match TRBD2. CDR3 length: 16 amino acids. Germline V gives CDR1 MNHEY, CDR2 SMNVEV (reference sequence). Trimming at V came to 5 bases and at J to 2 bases, leaving 6 bases not matched to a gene. Written as DNA, the CDR3 is TGTGCCAGCAGTCCCCTAGCGGGAGGGAGGCAAGAGACCCAGTACTTC. This encodes CASSPLAGGRQETQYF.

V and J are TRBV5-1 and TRBJ1-1; D is undetermined. This CDR3 is built from 15 residues. In germline, CDR1 is SGHRS, CDR2 YFSETQ. Trimming shortened V by 0 bases and J by 2 bases, and 11 bases separated the two germline ends. In DNA form, the CDR3 reads TGCGCCAGCAGCTTGGAACTGACACCTAACACTGAAGCTTTCTTT. This gives the protein CASSLELTPNTEAFF.

The genes are TRBV6-6 and TRBJ2-5, with D possibly matching TRBD1 (6 bases). Looked up from germline, CDR1 is MNHNY and CDR2 is SVGAGI (reference sequence). There are 15 residues in the CDR3. V was cut by 0 bases and J by 0 bases, with 8 bases left in between. The CDR3 sequence is CASSYSQGYQETQYF. The DNA for the CDR3 is TGTGCCAGCAGTTACTCCCAGGGGTACCAAGAGACCCAGTACTTC.

V usage is TRBV15 and J usage is TRBJ1-1; D is undetermined. V lost 0 bases and J 10 bases, leaving 9 bases between the germline ends. CDR3 length: 12 residues. Germline assignment: CDR1 LNHNV and CDR2 YYDKDF (reference sequence). CDR3 nucleotides: TGTGCCACCAGCAGAGATTGGGCCGCAGCTTTCTTT. Protein product: CATSRDWAAAFF.

This chain uses TRBV5-4 with TRBJ1-5; weak D call: TRBD1 (6 bases). The CDR3 loop spans 12 amino acids. In germline, CDR1 is SGHNT, CDR2 YYREEE (reference sequence). V dropped 4 bases and J dropped 10 bases, with 12 bases sitting between them. CDR3 in amino acids: CASSPWDIPQHF. The CDR3 region has the DNA TGTGCCAGCAGCCCCTGGGACATTCCCCAGCATTTT.

This clone was observed once. V usage is TRBV20-1 and J usage is TRBJ1-2; D not certain. The length of the CDR3 is 11 residues. Germline-derived CDR1 and CDR2 are DFQATT and SNEGSKA (reference sequence). With 6 bases removed from V and 9 bases from J, the gap between germline ends came to 14 bases. The CDR3 here is CSARERLSYTF. DNA for the CDR3: TGCAGTGCGAGGGAGCGGTTGAGCTACACCTTC.

The rearrangement uses TRBV6-5 and TRBJ1-6, with D possibly matching TRBD1 (6 bases). The CDR3 is 15 residues long. CDR1 is MNHEY, CDR2 SVGAGI, per germline. Trimming left V 2 bases short and J 10 bases short, with 15 bases between. DNA of the CDR3: TGTGCCAGCAGTTACGGCGGGGGCAGGGGATCACCCCTCCACTTT. It specifies CASSYGGGRGSPLHF.